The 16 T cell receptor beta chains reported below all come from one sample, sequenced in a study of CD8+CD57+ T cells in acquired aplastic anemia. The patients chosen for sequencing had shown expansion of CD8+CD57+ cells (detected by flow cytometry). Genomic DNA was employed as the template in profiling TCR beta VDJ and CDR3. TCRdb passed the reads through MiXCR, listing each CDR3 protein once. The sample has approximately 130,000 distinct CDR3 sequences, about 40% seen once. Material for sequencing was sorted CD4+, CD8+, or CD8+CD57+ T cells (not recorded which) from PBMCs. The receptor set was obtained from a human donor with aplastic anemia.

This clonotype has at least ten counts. CDR3 sequence: CATSGQGPNTGELFF. The CDR3 bases are TGTGCCACCAGTGGGCAGGGGCCTAACACCGGGGAGCTGTTTTTT. V gene TRBV24-1 combines with J gene TRBJ2-2, with D perhaps TRBD1 (6 bases). V lost 5 bases to trimming and J lost 2 bases, with 11 bases between them. Germline V gene sequence: CDR1 KGHDR, CDR2 SFDVKD. The CDR3 consists of 15 residues.

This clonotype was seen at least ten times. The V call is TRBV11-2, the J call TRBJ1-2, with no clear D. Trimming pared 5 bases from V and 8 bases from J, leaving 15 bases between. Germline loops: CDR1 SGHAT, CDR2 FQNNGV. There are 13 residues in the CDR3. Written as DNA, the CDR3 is TGTGCCAGCAGCAAAACAGCGGATGGGGGCTACACCTTC. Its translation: CASSKTADGGYTF. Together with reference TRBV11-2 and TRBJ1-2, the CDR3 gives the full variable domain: EAGVAQSPRYKIIEKRQSVAFWCNPISGHATLYWYQQILGQGPKLLIQFQNNGVVDDSQLPKDRFSAERLKGVDSTLKIQPAKLEDSAVYLCASSKTADGGYTFGSGTRLTVV.

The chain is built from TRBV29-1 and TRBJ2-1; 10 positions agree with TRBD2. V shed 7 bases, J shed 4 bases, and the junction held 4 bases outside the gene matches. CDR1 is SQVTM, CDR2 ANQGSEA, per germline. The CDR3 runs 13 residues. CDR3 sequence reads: CSGRTSGYNEQFF. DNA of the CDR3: TGCAGCGGAAGGACTAGCGGTTACAATGAGCAGTTCTTC.

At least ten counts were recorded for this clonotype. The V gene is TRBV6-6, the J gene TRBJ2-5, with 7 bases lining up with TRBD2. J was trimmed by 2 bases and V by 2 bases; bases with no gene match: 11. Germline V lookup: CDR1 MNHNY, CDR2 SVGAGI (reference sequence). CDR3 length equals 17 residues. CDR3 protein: CASSYLRGRGVQETQYF. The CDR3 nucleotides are TGTGCCAGCAGTTACCTCCGTGGGAGGGGCGTACAAGAGACCCAGTACTTC.

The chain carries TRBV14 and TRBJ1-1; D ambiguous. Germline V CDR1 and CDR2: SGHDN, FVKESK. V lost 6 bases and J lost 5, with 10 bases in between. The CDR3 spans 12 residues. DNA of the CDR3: TGTGCCAGCAGGAAGGTGGGAACTGAAGCTTTCTTT. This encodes CASRKVGTEAFF.

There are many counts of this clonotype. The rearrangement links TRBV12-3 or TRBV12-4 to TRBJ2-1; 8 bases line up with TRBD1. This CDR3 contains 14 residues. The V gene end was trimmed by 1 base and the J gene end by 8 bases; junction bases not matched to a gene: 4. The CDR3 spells CASSLDRGWDEQFF. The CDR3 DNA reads TGTGCCAGCAGTTTAGACAGGGGGTGGGATGAGCAGTTCTTC.

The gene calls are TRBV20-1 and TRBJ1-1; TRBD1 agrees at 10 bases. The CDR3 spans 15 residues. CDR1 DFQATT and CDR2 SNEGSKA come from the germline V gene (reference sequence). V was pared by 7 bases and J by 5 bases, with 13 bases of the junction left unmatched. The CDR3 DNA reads TGCAGTGTCGGGATAGGGGGACAGGGGAGGACTGAAGCTTTCTTT. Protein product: CSVGIGGQGRTEAFF.

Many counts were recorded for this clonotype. The CDR3 loop reads CASTRGGVSYGYTF. CDR3 in DNA: TGTGCCAGCACCCGAGGAGGAGTCAGCTATGGCTACACCTTC. The chain is built from TRBV28 and TRBJ1-2; D gene ambiguous. The germline CDR1 and CDR2 sequences are MDHEN and SYDVKM. Trimming took 7 bases from V and 4 from J, leaving 16 bases between them. The CDR3 covers 14 residues.

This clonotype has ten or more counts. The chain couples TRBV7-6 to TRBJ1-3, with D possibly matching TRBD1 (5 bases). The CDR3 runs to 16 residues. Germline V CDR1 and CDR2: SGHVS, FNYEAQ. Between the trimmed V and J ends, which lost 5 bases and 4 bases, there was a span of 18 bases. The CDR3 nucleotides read TGTGCCAGCAGCCTCAATCAAATGGGGGGAGGAAACACCATATATTTT. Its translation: CASSLNQMGGGNTIYF.

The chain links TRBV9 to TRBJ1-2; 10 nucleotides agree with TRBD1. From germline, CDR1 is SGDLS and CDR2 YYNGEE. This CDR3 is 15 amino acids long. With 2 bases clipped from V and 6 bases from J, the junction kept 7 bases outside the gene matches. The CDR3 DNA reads TGTGCCAGCAGCGTGACAGGGGGCGCAAAAAATGGCTACACCTTC. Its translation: CASSVTGGAKNGYTF.

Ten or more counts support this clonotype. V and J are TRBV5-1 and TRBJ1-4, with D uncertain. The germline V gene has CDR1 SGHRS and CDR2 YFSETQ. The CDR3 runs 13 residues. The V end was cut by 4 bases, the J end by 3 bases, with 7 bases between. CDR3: CASSLLPNEKLFF. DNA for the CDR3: TGCGCCAGCAGCCTTTTACCTAATGAAAAACTGTTTTTT.

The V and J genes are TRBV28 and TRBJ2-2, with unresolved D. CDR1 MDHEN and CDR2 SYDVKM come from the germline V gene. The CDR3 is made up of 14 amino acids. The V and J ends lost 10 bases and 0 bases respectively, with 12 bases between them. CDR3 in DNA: TGTGCCACCCGAGGCCACACGAACACCGGGGAGCTGTTTTTT. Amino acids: CATRGHTNTGELFF.

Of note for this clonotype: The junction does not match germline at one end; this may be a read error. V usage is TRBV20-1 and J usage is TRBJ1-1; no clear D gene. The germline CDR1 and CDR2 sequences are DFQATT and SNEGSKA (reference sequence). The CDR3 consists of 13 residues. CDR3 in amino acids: CSVSIGPNTEVFF. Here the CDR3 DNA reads TGCAGCGTATCCATAGGGCCGAACACTGAAGTTTTCTTT.

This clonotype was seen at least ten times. CDR3 protein: CASSLAGLAEQFF. The CDR3 coding sequence is TGTGCCAGCAGCTTAGCAGGGTTAGCGGAGCAGTTCTTC. The rearrangement links TRBV7-2 to TRBJ2-1; weak D call: TRBD2 (5 bases). The CDR3 contains 13 residues. The V gene's germline CDR1 is SGHTA and CDR2 FQGNSA. V dropped 0 bases and J dropped 10 bases, with 10 bases sitting between them.

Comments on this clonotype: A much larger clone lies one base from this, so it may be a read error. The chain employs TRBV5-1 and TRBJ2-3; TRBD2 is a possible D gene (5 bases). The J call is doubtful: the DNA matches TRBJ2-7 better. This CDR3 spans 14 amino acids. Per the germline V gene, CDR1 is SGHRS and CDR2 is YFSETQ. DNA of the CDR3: TGCGCCAGCAGCCTGGAGTCGTGGAGGAATGAGCAGTACTTC. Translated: CASSLESWRNEQYF.

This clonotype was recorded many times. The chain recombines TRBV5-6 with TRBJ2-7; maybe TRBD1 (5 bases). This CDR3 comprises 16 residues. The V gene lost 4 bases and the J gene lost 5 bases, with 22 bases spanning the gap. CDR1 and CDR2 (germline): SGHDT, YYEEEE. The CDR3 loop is CASSLTVGPALNEQYF. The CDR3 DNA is TGTGCCAGCAGCCTGACAGTCGGCCCGGCGTTAAACGAGCAGTACTTC.